The rows below give T cell receptor beta chains drawn from one sample of a study of Tregs in tolerant kidney transplant recipients. Assay used: immunoSEQ multiplex PCR; TCRdb lists only in-frame clones, some missing. Among about 69,000 clones listed, approximately 88% were seen once. The material sequenced was CD4+ T cells from blood, taken before the transplant. The receptors were gathered from a human donor who received a combined kidney and bone marrow transplant. Both conserved end residues are part of each CDR3. D genes are given only for firm matches. Size tells how often a clone was seen (once, few, many) or the class of an expanded clone, and some rows leave it out.

v_gene	len	j_gene	abundance	d_gene	CDR3nt	CDR3aa
TRBV5-1	16	TRBJ2-3	.	TRBD2	TGCGCCAGCAGCTTGTCGGCGGGAGGGCGGACAGATACGCAGTATTTT	CASSLSAGGRTDTQYF
TRBV28	15	TRBJ2-7	.	TRBD2	TGTGCCAGCAGTTTATTCGCGGGAGGAAGGTACGAGCAGTACTTC	CASSLFAGGRYEQYF
TRBV5-1	16	TRBJ2-3	.	.	TGCGCCAGCAGCTTTGACAGGGGAGGGGGCACAGATACGCAGTATTTT	CASSFDRGGGTDTQYF
TRBV7-2	15	TRBJ2-7	.	.	TGTGCCAGCAGCTTATCAAAGGACAGAAACTACGAGCAGTACTTC	CASSLSKDRNYEQYF
TRBV7-2	14	TRBJ2-5	.	.	TGTGCCAGCAGCTTTTGGGGCCCTAAAGAGACCCAGTACTTC	CASSFWGPKETQYF
TRBV20-1	11	TRBJ2-3	.	.	TGCAGTGCAACTTTCTCAGATACGCAGTATTTT	CSATFSDTQYF
TRBV10-2	15	TRBJ1-4	.	.	TGCGCCAGCAGTGACACTAGGGCGACTAATGAAAAACTGTTTTTT	CASSDTRATNEKLFF
TRBV15	16	TRBJ1-4	.	.	TGTGCCACCGGCAGGGCCCCCTTTGCAACTAATGAAAAACTGTTTTTT	CATGRAPFATNEKLFF
TRBV5-1	16	TRBJ2-7	.	TRBD2	TGCGCCAGCAGCTTGGGGGGGACTAGCGGGACCTACGAGCAGTACTTC	CASSLGGTSGTYEQYF
TRBV30	14	TRBJ2-3	.	.	TGTGCCTGGAGTCCGGACTCTTTCACAGATACGCAGTATTTT	CAWSPDSFTDTQYF
TRBV6-1	15	TRBJ1-5	.	.	TGTGCCAGCAGTGAATCGGGGATGCGCAATCAGCCCCAGCATTTT	CASSESGMRNQPQHF
TRBV27	15	TRBJ2-7	once	TRBD1	TGTGCCAGCAGTTTAGGGGACAGGGGCGCCTACGAGCAGTACTTC	CASSLGDRGAYEQYF
TRBV19	16	TRBJ2-1	.	.	TGTGCCAGTAGCCATCGAATGAAGCAAGCCTACAATGAGCAGTTCTTC	CASSHRMKQAYNEQFF
TRBV5-8	19	TRBJ2-6	.	TRBD1	TGTGCCAGCAGCTCGGGACAGGGGGCGTTACTCTCTGGGGCCAACGTCCTGACTTTC	CASSSGQGALLSGANVLTF
TRBV30	17	TRBJ2-6	once	.	TGTGCCTGGAGAAGAACTAGCTTGGGCTCTGGGGCCAACGTCCTGACTTTC	CAWRRTSLGSGANVLTF
TRBV28	15	TRBJ1-2	once	TRBD1	TGTGCCAGCAGCCCTTTTCCGGGACAGGGGCGAGGCTACACCTTC	CASSPFPGQGRGYTF
TRBV6-5	14	TRBJ1-3	.	.	TGTGCCAGCAGTTACGAGGGGGCTGGAAACACCATATATTTT	CASSYEGAGNTIYF
TRBV5-1	16	TRBJ2-1	once	TRBD2	TGCGCCAGCAGCTTGGCCGGGACTAGGTTCGGCAATGAGCAGTTCTTC	CASSLAGTRFGNEQFF
TRBV4-3	14	TRBJ2-5	.	TRBD2	TGCGCCAGCAGCCTAGCGGGAGCGGGGGAGACCCAGTACTTC	CASSLAGAGETQYF
TRBV18	15	TRBJ2-4	.	TRBD1	TGTGCCAGCTCACGAGACAGGGATCTTTTGAACATTCAGTACTTC	CASSRDRDLLNIQYF
TRBV28	13	TRBJ1-2	few	TRBD1	TGTGCCAGCAGTTTCGGGACAGACTATGGCTACACCTTC	CASSFGTDYGYTF
TRBV6-6	15	TRBJ2-1	.	.	TGTGCCAGCAAGACACGAGAGGGGACTTTAAATGAGCAGTTCTTC	CASKTREGTLNEQFF
TRBV4-1	14	TRBJ2-1	.	TRBD2	TGCGCCAGCAGCCTCCTAGCGGGAGGGAATGAGCAGTTCTTC	CASSLLAGGNEQFF
TRBV7-8	12	TRBJ2-7	.	TRBD2	TGTGCCAGCAGCGCTAGCGGGAACGAGCAGTACTTC	CASSASGNEQYF
TRBV6-1	13	TRBJ2-7	.	TRBD1	TGTGCCAGCATGAGACAGGGCTCCTACGAGCAGTACTTC	CASMRQGSYEQYF
TRBV18	15	TRBJ2-2	.	TRBD1	TGTGCCAGCTCACCACTCGGGACAGGGGCCGGGGAGCTGTTTTTT	CASSPLGTGAGELFF
TRBV5-1	13	TRBJ2-1	medium-sized	.	TGCGCCAGCAGCGTGGAATTAGCGACTGAGCAGTTCTTC	CASSVELATEQFF
TRBV2	14	TRBJ2-5	.	TRBD2	TGTGCCAGCAGGTCGGGACTAGCGGGAGGGACCCAGTACTTC	CASRSGLAGGTQYF
TRBV11-3	8	TRBJ1-5	.	.	TGTGCCAGCAGCCACTTGCATTTT	CASSHLHF
TRBV28	16	TRBJ2-1	.	.	TGTGCCAGCAGTACCGATCAGCTAGCTCACTACAATGAGCAGTTCTTC	CASSTDQLAHYNEQFF
TRBV7-3	15	TRBJ2-1	.	.	TGTGCCAGCAGTTTGGGGGGGCCAGCCTACAATGAGCAGTTCTTC	CASSLGGPAYNEQFF
TRBV2	17	TRBJ2-4	once	.	TGTGCCAGCAGTGATACAGATATCATTCCAGCCAAAAACATTCAGTACTTC	CASSDTDIIPAKNIQYF
TRBV9	12	TRBJ1-1	.	TRBD1	TGTGCCAGCAGCTCGAGGGACAGTGAAGCTTTCTTT	CASSSRDSEAFF
TRBV6-5	16	TRBJ1-1	.	.	TGTGCCAGCAGTTACCAAACAGGGATTATGAACACTGAAGCTTTCTTT	CASSYQTGIMNTEAFF
TRBV6-4	16	TRBJ2-1	.	TRBD2	TGTGCCAGCAGCCATAAACTAGCGGGGTCCTACAATGAGCAGTTCTTC	CASSHKLAGSYNEQFF
TRBV27	16	TRBJ2-7	once	TRBD2	TGTGCCAGCAGTTCGCCCCTGACTAGCGGGAGACACGAGCAGTACTTC	CASSSPLTSGRHEQYF
TRBV11-2	14	TRBJ1-2	once	.	TGTGCCAGCAGCGCCCTCGGGGCTAACTATGGCTACACCTTC	CASSALGANYGYTF
TRBV2	13	TRBJ1-1	once	.	TGTGCCAGCAGTAACCTCAGAAACACTGAAGCTTTCTTT	CASSNLRNTEAFF
TRBV6-1	12	TRBJ1-2	few	.	TGTGCCAGCAGTGAACAGAACTATGGCTACACCTTC	CASSEQNYGYTF
TRBV5-1	16	TRBJ2-7	.	TRBD1	TGCGCCAGCAGCTCGAGTTCGGGGCAGGGGGCCTACGAGCAGTACTTC	CASSSSSGQGAYEQYF
TRBV30	11	TRBJ2-5	.	.	TGTGCCTGGGCCAGTAGCGGGACCCAGTACTTC	CAWASSGTQYF
TRBV7-2	14	TRBJ2-7	.	.	TGTGCCAGCAGCTTAGCGGGTGGGGCGGTCGAGCAGTACTTC	CASSLAGGAVEQYF
TRBV13	13	TRBJ2-3	.	.	TGTGCCAGCAGTACTTATAGCACAGATACGCAGTATTTT	CASSTYSTDTQYF
TRBV28	15	TRBJ2-7	.	.	TGTGCCAGCAGTTTGCCAACCGCGGGCTCCTACGAGCAGTACTTC	CASSLPTAGSYEQYF
TRBV10-3	15	TRBJ1-1	.	TRBD1	TGTGCCATCAGTAAACGGACAGGGGTTTACACTGAAGCTTTCTTT	CAISKRTGVYTEAFF
TRBV2	15	TRBJ2-6	.	TRBD1	TGTGCCAGCAGGGCGGACAGGGTTGGGGCCAACGTCCTGACTTTC	CASRADRVGANVLTF
TRBV27	14	TRBJ2-7	.	.	TGTGCCAGCAGTAGGCAGGGCTATACCTACGAGCAGTACTTC	CASSRQGYTYEQYF
TRBV5-4	11	TRBJ2-3	.	.	TGTGCCAGCAGCCTAGGACAGACGCAGTATTTT	CASSLGQTQYF
TRBV2	16	TRBJ2-3	.	TRBD2	TGTGCCAGCAGTGCATGGGCGGGAGGGCCTGGAGATACGCAGTATTTT	CASSAWAGGPGDTQYF
TRBV19	15	TRBJ2-7	.	.	TGTGCCAGTAGTATAGATCGGGGGGCATCCTACGAGCAGTACTTC	CASSIDRGASYEQYF
TRBV30	14	TRBJ2-3	once	TRBD2	TGTGCCTGGAGTGTAGCGGGAGGTACCGATACGCAGTATTTT	CAWSVAGGTDTQYF
TRBV29-1	11	TRBJ2-7	.	TRBD1	TGCAGCGTTGAGTCCGGGACAGGGGATTACTTC	CSVESGTGDYF